Shown below are 21 T cell receptor beta chains from a single sample sequenced in a study of cytomegalovirus exposure and HLA in healthy donors. With 60 Vbeta and 13 Jbeta primers, the PCR was carried out. Sequenced by immunoSEQ multiplex PCR; TCRdb stores in-frame clones only, minus some. The sample has more than 90,000 clones, approximately 85% seen once; the top ten hold about 4.3%. The specimen was PBMCs. All receptors come from a man younger than 45 in good health and CMV-seronegative.

The chain combines TRBV2 with TRBJ2-5; 7 bases are shared with TRBD1. The CDR3 is made up of 13 amino acids. The J segment lost 5 bases and the V segment lost 4 bases, leaving 4 bases of the junction unmatched. From germline, CDR1 is SNHLY and CDR2 FYNNEI. The CDR3 region has the DNA TGTGCCAGCAGTGGTGGGACAGTGGAGACCCAGTACTTC. Its translation: CASSGGTVETQYF.

The gene calls are TRBV6-6 and TRBJ2-5, with D possibly being TRBD2 (5 bases). The CDR3 is 13 residues long. Germline CDR1 reads MNHNY; CDR2 reads SVGAGI (reference sequence). V was pared by 6 bases and J by 11 bases, with 19 bases between. The CDR3 bases are TGTGCCAGCAGCCCCCTCCGGGATGGAGAGCAGTACTTC. This encodes CASSPLRDGEQYF.

The genes are TRBV6-4 and TRBJ1-4; 8 positions match TRBD1. Germline V gene lookup returns CDR1 MRHNA and CDR2 SNTAGT. The CDR3 runs to 15 residues. Trimming cost V 6 bases and J 8 bases; bases outside gene matches: 11. The chain's CDR3 is CASREPQGAREKLFF. In nucleotides, the CDR3 is TGTGCCAGCAGGGAGCCCCAGGGGGCGAGGGAAAAACTGTTTTTT.

The chain employs TRBV6-5 and TRBJ2-1, with TRBD2 as a possible D gene (6 bases). The germline V gene has CDR1 MNHEY and CDR2 SVGAGI. Trimming took off 6 bases at V and 9 bases at J, with 15 bases between the two ends. CDR3 length equals 13 residues. Written as DNA, the CDR3 is TGTGCCAGCAGCTCCAGAATGCGGGGTGAGCAGTTCTTC. Amino acid sequence: CASSSRMRGEQFF.

The rearrangement joins TRBV12-2 to TRBJ1-5. TRBV12-2 is described as a pseudogene. The CDR3 runs to 17 residues. The CDR3 coding sequence is TGTGCAAGTCGCTTTCAATCCCAGGAGGATAGCAATCAGCCCCAGCATTTT. Translating it yields CASRFQSQEDSNQPQHF.

The chain is built from TRBV30 and TRBJ2-7; D perhaps matches TRBD1 (5 bases). Deletions cut 1 base from V and 3 bases from J, with 7 bases between. The germline V gene has CDR1 GTSNPN and CDR2 SVGIG (reference sequence). This CDR3 comprises 12 residues. CDR3 residues: CAWSETDYEQYF. Here the CDR3 DNA reads TGTGCCTGGAGTGAGACAGACTACGAGCAGTACTTC.

Only one count was recorded for this clone. This chain joins TRBV9 and TRBJ2-2, with D possibly being TRBD1 (6 bases). CDR3 size: 13 residues. Germline V CDR1 and CDR2: SGDLS, YYNGEE. Trimming cost V 7 bases and J 5 bases, with 12 bases left between them. In DNA form, the CDR3 reads TGTGCCAGCTACGGGACAAAGACCGGGGAGCTGTTTTTT. Its translation: CASYGTKTGELFF.

The genes are TRBV7-6 and TRBJ1-5, with no clear D. The CDR3 has 13 amino acids. From germline, CDR1 is SGHVS and CDR2 FNYEAQ. The V end was cut by 4 bases, the J end by 0 bases, with 4 bases between. The chain's CDR3 is CASSSYSNQPQHF. The CDR3 nucleotides read TGTGCCAGCAGCTCCTATAGCAATCAGCCCCAGCATTTT.

The chain combines TRBV18 with TRBJ1-2, with unresolved D. CDR1 and CDR2 from the germline V gene are KGHSH and LQKENI. V dropped 6 bases and J dropped 4 bases, with 15 bases sitting between them. The CDR3 totals 14 residues. The CDR3 bases are TGTGCCAGCTCCCCCGAGGGTAAACCCTATGGCTACACCTTC. This sequence encodes CASSPEGKPYGYTF. Together with reference TRBV18 and TRBJ1-2, the CDR3 gives the full variable domain: NAGVMQNPRHLVRRRGQEARLRCSPMKGHSHVYWYRQLPEEGLKFMVYLQKENIIDESGMPKERFSAEFPKEGPSILRIQQVVRGDSAAYFCASSPEGKPYGYTFGSGTRLTVV.

The chain uses TRBV2 and TRBJ2-1; 8 nucleotides match TRBD1. V dropped 3 bases and J dropped 4; count of bases not matched to a gene: 5. Germline-derived CDR1 and CDR2 are SNHLY and FYNNEI. The length of the CDR3 is 15 residues. The CDR3 DNA is TGTGCCAGCAGTGACGGGGGACAGGTATACAATGAGCAGTTCTTC. Its protein is CASSDGGQVYNEQFF.

The chain employs TRBV27 and TRBJ2-7; TRBD1 matches at 9 bases. The CDR3 is 14 residues long. V lost 3 bases and J lost 4; bases outside the gene matches: 4. The V gene's germline CDR1 is MNHEY and CDR2 SMNVEV (reference sequence). The CDR3 sequence is CASSFYRGQYEQYF. CDR3 coding DNA: TGTGCCAGCAGTTTCTACAGGGGGCAGTACGAGCAGTACTTC.

The chain combines TRBV2 with TRBJ2-7; no firm D call. CDR1 SNHLY and CDR2 FYNNEI come from the germline V gene. V was trimmed by 5 bases and J by 3 bases, leaving 8 bases between them. The CDR3 runs to 12 residues. The CDR3 sequence is CASSQSIYEQYF. Here the CDR3 DNA reads TGTGCCAGCAGTCAGTCGATCTACGAGCAGTACTTC. The variable domain in full, completed from reference TRBV2 and TRBJ2-7, reads EPEVTQTPSHQVTQMGQEVILRCVPISNHLYFYWYRQILGQKVEFLVSFYNNEISEKSEIFDDQFSVERPDGSNFTLKIRSTKLEDSAMYFCASSQSIYEQYFGPGTRLTVT.

This chain connects TRBV19 to TRBJ2-2, with 12 nucleotides matching TRBD2. The ends lost 4 bases at V and 8 bases at J; junction bases unmatched: 8. CDR1 is LNHDA, CDR2 SQIVND, per germline (reference sequence). The CDR3 contains 16 residues. The chain's CDR3 is CASSTSLAGGPGELFF. In DNA form, the CDR3 reads TGTGCCAGTAGTACCTCTCTAGCGGGAGGGCCAGGGGAGCTGTTTTTT.

The V and J genes are TRBV7-8 and TRBJ1-4; D is unclear. Per the germline V gene, CDR1 is SGHVS and CDR2 is FQNEAQ. V was clipped by 1 base and J by 14 bases, with 14 bases between them. The CDR3 runs 13 residues. The CDR3 sequence: CASSLGGEFYLFF. As DNA, the CDR3 is TGTGCCAGCAGCTTAGGCGGGGAGTTCTATCTGTTTTTT.

The chain employs TRBV28 and TRBJ2-5, with D possibly TRBD1 on 5 matching bases. Germline V CDR1 and CDR2: MDHEN, SYDVKM. With 3 bases removed from V and 0 bases from J, the gap between germline ends came to 17 bases. The CDR3 is 17 amino acids. This CDR3 is CASSFSPGSRDQETQYF. CDR3 DNA: TGTGCCAGCAGTTTTAGTCCGGGTAGCAGGGACCAAGAGACCCAGTACTTC.

This clone has only one observation. One junction end does not reproduce the germline sequence, and a read error may be involved. The chain combines TRBV4-1 with TRBJ2-2; TRBD2 matches at 9 bases. Germline V gene data show CDR1 as MGHRA and CDR2 as YSYEKL. This CDR3 is built from 15 residues. The CDR3 region has the DNA TGCGCCAGCAGCCAAAGCGGGGGGAACCCCGGGGAGCTGTTTTTT. It is translated as CASSQSGGNPGELFF.

The V call is TRBV4-1, the J call TRBJ1-1; 8 bases agree with TRBD1. J gave up 4 bases and V 4 bases, and 2 bases lay outside the gene matches. Germline assignment: CDR1 MGHRA and CDR2 YSYEKL. The CDR3 is made up of 13 amino acids. The CDR3 loop reads CASSLGQGTEAFF. In nucleotides, the CDR3 is TGCGCCAGCAGCCTCGGACAGGGCACTGAAGCTTTCTTT.

This sequence joins TRBV9 and TRBJ2-1; 10 nucleotides match TRBD2. The CDR3 covers 17 residues. With V trimmed by 0 bases and J by 4 bases, 7 bases remained unmatched. Germline values: CDR1 SGDLS, CDR2 YYNGEE. Here the CDR3 reads CASSVASGGAGYNEQFF. CDR3 coding DNA: TGTGCCAGCAGCGTAGCAAGCGGGGGGGCGGGGTACAATGAGCAGTTCTTC.

This sequence joins TRBV7-9 and TRBJ1-5; D gene unclear. This CDR3 comprises 15 residues. V lost 1 base and J 0 bases, leaving 7 bases between the germline ends. Germline-derived CDR1 and CDR2 are SEHNR and FQNEAQ (reference sequence). CDR3 protein: CASSLDGSSNQPQHF. CDR3 DNA sequence: TGTGCCAGCAGCTTAGATGGGAGTAGCAATCAGCCCCAGCATTTT.

The chain carries TRBV27 and TRBJ1-2; TRBD1 matches at 7 bases. The germline CDR1 and CDR2 sequences are MNHEY and SMNVEV (reference sequence). The CDR3 runs to 16 residues. V gave up 3 bases and J gave up 4 bases; unmatched junction bases: 11. CDR3 nucleotides: TGTGCCAGCAGTTTTAGCCCAGGGGGTAATCTCTATGGCTACACCTTC. Amino acids: CASSFSPGGNLYGYTF.

The gene calls are TRBV5-1 and TRBJ2-7, with 7 bases that match TRBD1. From germline, CDR1 is SGHRS and CDR2 YFSETQ. The CDR3 is 16 residues long. Unmatched junction bases numbered 9, after V lost 0 bases and J lost 3 bases. Written as DNA, the CDR3 is TGCGCCAGCAGCTTGGTGGTCTGGGACAGTTGCTACGAGCAGTACTTC. Protein product: CASSLVVWDSCYEQYF.